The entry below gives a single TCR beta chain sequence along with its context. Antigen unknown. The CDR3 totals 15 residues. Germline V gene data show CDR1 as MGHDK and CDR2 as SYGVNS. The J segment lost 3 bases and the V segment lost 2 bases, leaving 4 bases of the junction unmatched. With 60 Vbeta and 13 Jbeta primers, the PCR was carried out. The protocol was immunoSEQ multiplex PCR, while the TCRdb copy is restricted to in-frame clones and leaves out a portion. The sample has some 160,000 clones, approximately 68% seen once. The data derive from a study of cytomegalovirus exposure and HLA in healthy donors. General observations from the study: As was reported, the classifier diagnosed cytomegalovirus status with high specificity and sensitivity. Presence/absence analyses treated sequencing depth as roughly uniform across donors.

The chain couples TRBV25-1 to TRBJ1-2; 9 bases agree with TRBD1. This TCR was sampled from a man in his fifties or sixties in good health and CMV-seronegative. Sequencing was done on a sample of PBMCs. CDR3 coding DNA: TGTGCCAGCAGTGAAACAGGGGGCTCGGACTATGGCTACACCTTC. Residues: CASSETGGSDYGYTF.